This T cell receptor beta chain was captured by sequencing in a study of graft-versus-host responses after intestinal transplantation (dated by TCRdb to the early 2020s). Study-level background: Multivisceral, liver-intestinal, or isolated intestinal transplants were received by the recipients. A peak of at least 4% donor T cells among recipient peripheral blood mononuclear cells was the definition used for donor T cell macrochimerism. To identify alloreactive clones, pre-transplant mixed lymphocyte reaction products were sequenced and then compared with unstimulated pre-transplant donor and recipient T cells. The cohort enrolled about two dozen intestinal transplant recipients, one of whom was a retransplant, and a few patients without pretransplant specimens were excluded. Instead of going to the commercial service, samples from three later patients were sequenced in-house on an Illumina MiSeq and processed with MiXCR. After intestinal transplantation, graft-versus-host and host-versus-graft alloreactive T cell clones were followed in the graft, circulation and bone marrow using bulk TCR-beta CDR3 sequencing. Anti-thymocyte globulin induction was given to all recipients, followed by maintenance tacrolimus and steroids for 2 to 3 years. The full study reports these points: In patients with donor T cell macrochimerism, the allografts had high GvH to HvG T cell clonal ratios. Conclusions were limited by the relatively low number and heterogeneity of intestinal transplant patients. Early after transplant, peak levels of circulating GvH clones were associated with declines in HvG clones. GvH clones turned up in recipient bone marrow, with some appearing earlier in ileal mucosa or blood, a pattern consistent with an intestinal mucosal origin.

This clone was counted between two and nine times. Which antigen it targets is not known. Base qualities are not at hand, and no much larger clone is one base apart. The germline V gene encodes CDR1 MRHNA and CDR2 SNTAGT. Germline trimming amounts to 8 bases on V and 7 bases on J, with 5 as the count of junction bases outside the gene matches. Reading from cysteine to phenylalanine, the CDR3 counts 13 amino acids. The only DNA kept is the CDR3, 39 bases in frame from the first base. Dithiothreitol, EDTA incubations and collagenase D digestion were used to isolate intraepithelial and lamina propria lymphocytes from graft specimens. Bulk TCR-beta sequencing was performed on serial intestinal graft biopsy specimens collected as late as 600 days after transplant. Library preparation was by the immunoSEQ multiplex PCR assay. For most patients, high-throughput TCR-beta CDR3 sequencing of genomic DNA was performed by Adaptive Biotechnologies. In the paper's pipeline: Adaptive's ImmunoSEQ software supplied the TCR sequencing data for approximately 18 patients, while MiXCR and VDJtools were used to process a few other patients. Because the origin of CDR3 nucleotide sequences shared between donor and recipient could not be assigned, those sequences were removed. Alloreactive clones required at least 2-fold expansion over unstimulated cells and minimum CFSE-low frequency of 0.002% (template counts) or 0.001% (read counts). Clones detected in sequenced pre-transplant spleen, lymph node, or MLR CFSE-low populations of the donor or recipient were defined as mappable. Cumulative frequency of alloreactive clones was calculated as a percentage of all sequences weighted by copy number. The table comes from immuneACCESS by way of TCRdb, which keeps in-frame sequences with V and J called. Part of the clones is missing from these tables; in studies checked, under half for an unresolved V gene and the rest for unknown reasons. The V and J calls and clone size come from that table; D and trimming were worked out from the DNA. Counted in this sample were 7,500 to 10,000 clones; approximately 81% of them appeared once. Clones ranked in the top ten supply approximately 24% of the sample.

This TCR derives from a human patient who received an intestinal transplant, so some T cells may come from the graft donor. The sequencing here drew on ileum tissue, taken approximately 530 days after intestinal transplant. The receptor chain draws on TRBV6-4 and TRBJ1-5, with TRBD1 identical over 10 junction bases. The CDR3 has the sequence CASRDRGLQPQHF. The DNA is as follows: TGTGCCAGCCGGGACAGGGGCTTGCAGCCCCAGCATTTT.